This is a list of T cell receptor beta chains from one sample in a study of T cells in localized non-small cell lung cancer. The assay was immunoSEQ multiplex PCR, and TCRdb's table has in-frame clones only and misses some. The data show just over 20,000 clones, with about 83% seen just once and around a sixth held by the top ten. The material sequenced was PBMCs, taken before any cancer treatment. These receptors were collected from a woman aged 40-70 years with stage II squamous cell lung carcinoma. CDR3s include the opening cysteine and the closing phenylalanine or tryptophan. A D gene is named only where the DNA matches it firmly. Clone size is stated in some rows and not others, as once, few, many or a class when expanded.

v_call	d_call	clone_size	j_call	cdr3_aa	cdr3_nt
TRBV12-5	TRBD2	-	TRBJ2-1	CASGLLSSGSSGNEQFF	TGTGCTAGTGGTTTGTTGTCTAGCGGGAGCAGTGGCAATGAGCAGTTCTTC
TRBV5-1	TRBD2	-	TRBJ2-2	CASSLAGGTGELFF	TGCGCCAGCAGCTTGGCCGGGGGGACCGGGGAGCTGTTTTTT
TRBV6-1	TRBD1	medium-sized	TRBJ2-2	CASSGTGDTGELFF	TGTGCCAGCAGTGGGACAGGGGACACCGGGGAGCTGTTTTTT
TRBV6-1	-	-	TRBJ2-7	CASSPEQGSSYEQYF	TGTGCCAGCAGTCCCGAACAGGGCTCCTCCTACGAGCAGTACTTC
TRBV28	-	-	TRBJ2-2	CASGWTGELFF	TGTGCCAGCGGGTGGACCGGGGAGCTGTTTTTT
TRBV4-2	-	few	TRBJ1-1	CASSPITNTEAFF	TGTGCCAGCAGCCCCATTACGAACACTGAAGCTTTCTTT
TRBV7-2	-	-	TRBJ2-2	CASSLWSGTGELFF	TGTGCCAGCAGCTTATGGTCCGGGACCGGGGAGCTGTTTTTT
TRBV29-1	TRBD1	-	TRBJ1-4	CSVDQQGAGEKLFF	TGCAGCGTTGATCAACAGGGGGCTGGAGAAAAACTGTTTTTT
TRBV15	-	medium-sized	TRBJ2-1	CATSRDRLPTNEQFF	TGTGCCACCAGCAGAGATCGGCTCCCAACCAATGAGCAGTTCTTC
TRBV5-1	TRBD2	once	TRBJ2-5	CASNGLAGRGEETQYF	TGCGCCAGCAATGGACTAGCGGGACGGGGGGAAGAGACCCAGTACTTC
TRBV4-3	-	-	TRBJ2-1	CASSQERVSEQFF	TGCGCCAGCAGCCAAGAAAGAGTTAGTGAGCAGTTCTTC
TRBV28	TRBD1	-	TRBJ1-4	CASSSTGTGDEKLFF	TGTGCCAGCAGCAGTACGGGGACAGGGGATGAAAAACTGTTTTTT
TRBV29-1	-	few	TRBJ2-3	CSGTGTSTDTQYF	TGCAGCGGAACCGGGACTAGCACAGATACGCAGTATTTT
TRBV6-1	-	-	TRBJ1-5	CASRFWDNQPQHF	TGTGCCAGCCGGTTTTGGGACAATCAGCCCCAGCATTTT
TRBV11-3	TRBD2	few	TRBJ2-1	CASSFWSGGRDEQFF	TGTGCCAGCAGCTTCTGGTCGGGAGGACGCGATGAGCAGTTCTTC
TRBV10-3	TRBD2	-	TRBJ2-1	CAISDSSGINEQFF	TGTGCCATCAGTGACTCTAGCGGTATCAATGAGCAGTTCTTC
TRBV13	TRBD2	-	TRBJ2-3	CASSLGRGSGTHSDTQYF	TGTGCCAGCAGCTTAGGCCGGGGTAGCGGGACCCACTCAGATACGCAGTATTTT
TRBV18	-	-	TRBJ1-5	CASSPGGPGQPQHF	TGTGCCAGCTCACCGGGGGGTCCGGGTCAGCCCCAGCATTTT
TRBV23-1	TRBD1	-	TRBJ1-2	CASSQVGQLTNYGYTF	TGCGCCAGCAGTCAAGTGGGACAGTTAACTAACTATGGCTACACCTTC
TRBV5-1	TRBD1	-	TRBJ2-7	CASSRDGQGRSQYF	TGCGCCAGCAGCCGAGATGGACAGGGGAGGTCGCAGTACTTC
TRBV28	-	-	TRBJ2-5	CASSSRQGEWASGSLETQYF	TGTGCCAGCAGTTCCCGACAGGGGGAGTGGGCTAGCGGGAGTTTAGAGACCCAGTACTTC
TRBV27	TRBD2	-	TRBJ2-7	CASSLTSGRLGEQYF	TGTGCCAGCAGTTTAACTAGCGGGAGGCTGGGCGAGCAGTACTTC